The 32 T cell receptor beta chains below were found in one sample sequenced in a study of blood T cell repertoires in COVID-19. The table came from immunoSEQ multiplex PCR; TCRdb's copy has only in-frame clones and leaves some out. The sample consists of about 70,000 clones, around nine tenths of them appearing once. The sample taken for sequencing was peripheral blood. Receptors originate from a human donor in a cohort sampled during active COVID-19.

The J gene is TRBJ2-3, the V gene TRBV6-5; the D gene is possibly TRBD1 (5 bases). CDR1 and CDR2 from the germline V gene are MNHEY and SVGAGI. The CDR3 contains 13 residues. V lost 6 bases and J lost 2, with 9 bases in between. DNA for the CDR3: TGTGCCAGCAGGATGGACAACACAGATACGCAGTATTTT. Amino acids: CASRMDNTDTQYF.

CDR3 protein: CASTPVGSPYNEQFF. As DNA, the CDR3 is TGTGCCAGTACCCCCGTGGGGAGTCCCTACAATGAGCAGTTCTTC. The chain carries TRBV19 and TRBJ2-1; perhaps TRBD2 as D (5 bases). In germline, CDR1 is LNHDA, CDR2 SQIVND (reference sequence). V gave up 7 bases and J gave up 2 bases, with 15 bases separating them. The CDR3 runs to 15 residues.

This clone has just one count. The V gene is TRBV6-5, the J gene TRBJ1-5; 10 bases match TRBD1. CDR1 MNHEY and CDR2 SVGAGI come from the germline V gene. V shed 6 bases, J shed 6 bases, and the junction held 2 bases outside the gene matches. The CDR3 covers 13 residues. The CDR3 DNA follows: TGTGCCAGCAGACGGACAGGGGGTCAGCCCCAGCATTTT. As protein: CASRRTGGQPQHF.

This chain uses TRBV6-6 with TRBJ1-5; 7 nucleotides line up with TRBD1. Trimming at V came to 6 bases and at J to 5 bases, leaving 7 bases not matched to a gene. The CDR3 extends over 14 amino acids. Germline CDR1 reads MNHNY; CDR2 reads SVGAGI (reference sequence). The CDR3 loop reads CASRKDRLDQPQHF. In nucleotides, the CDR3 is TGTGCCAGCAGGAAGGACAGGTTGGATCAGCCCCAGCATTTT.

The chain has TRBV6-5 and TRBJ1-5, with D unclear. This CDR3 comprises 14 residues. Germline CDR1 MNHEY, CDR2 SVGAGI. V gave up 5 bases and J gave up 1 base, with 9 bases separating them. Here the CDR3 reads CASSQDPSNQPQHF. CDR3 DNA: TGTGCCAGCAGTCAGGATCCAAGCAATCAGCCCCAGCATTTT.

The chain couples TRBV2 to TRBJ2-1, with 14 bases aligning to TRBD2. The CDR3 has 15 amino acids. With 3 bases clipped from V and 13 bases from J, the junction kept 8 bases outside the gene matches. Germline values: CDR1 SNHLY, CDR2 FYNNEI. CDR3 bases: TGTGCCAGCAGTGACGAGGGACTAGCGGGAGCCCGACAGTTCTTC. Protein sequence: CASSDEGLAGARQFF.

The gene calls are TRBV9 and TRBJ2-1, with a tentative D call TRBD1 (5 bases). Trimming left V 3 bases short and J 1 base short, with 14 bases between. In germline, CDR1 is SGDLS, CDR2 YYNGEE. The CDR3 has 16 residues. The CDR3 here is CASSEGIGGSYNEQFF. The CDR3, as DNA: TGTGCCAGCAGCGAGGGGATAGGTGGTTCCTACAATGAGCAGTTCTTC. The entire variable domain, with the rest obtained from reference TRBV9 and TRBJ2-1, is as follows: DSGVTQTPKHLITATGQRVTLRCSPRSGDLSVYWYQQSLDQGLQFLIQYYNGEERAKGNILERFSAQQFPDLHSELNLSSLELGDSALYFCASSEGIGGSYNEQFFGPGTRLTVL.

J is TRBJ1-2 and V is TRBV4-2, with D possibly TRBD1 on 6 matching bases. The V gene's germline CDR1 is LGHNA and CDR2 YNFKEQ. The CDR3 loop spans 15 amino acids. Trimming removed 4 bases from V and 2 bases from J, with 14 bases in between. The CDR3 region has the DNA TGTGCCAGCAGCCCGGAAGGGGGTCCGAACTATGGCTACACCTTC. It codes for CASSPEGGPNYGYTF.

This clone was recorded only once. V is TRBV19 and J is TRBJ2-1, with 8 bases aligning to TRBD2. CDR1 is LNHDA, CDR2 SQIVND, per germline (reference sequence). The CDR3 runs 16 residues. V was clipped by 1 base and J by 6 bases; unmatched bases: 8. The CDR3 sequence is CASSIGRGLGGNEQFF. CDR3 in DNA: TGTGCCAGTAGTATAGGTCGGGGACTAGGGGGCAATGAGCAGTTCTTC.

CDR3 DNA sequence: TGTGCCAGCAGCTCAACTACAGGGGGCCGCACTAATGAAAAACTGTTTTTT. Its protein is CASSSTTGGRTNEKLFF. The chain couples TRBV7-2 to TRBJ1-4; 9 bases fit TRBD1. The germline gives CDR1 SGHTA, CDR2 FQGNSA. Trimming took 4 bases from V and 2 from J; bases not matched to a gene: 8. CDR3 size: 17 residues.

The chain recombines TRBV7-7 with TRBJ2-1; 8 nucleotides match TRBD2. In germline, CDR1 is SSHAT, CDR2 FNYEAQ (reference sequence). The CDR3 sequence is 17 residues long. V gave up 1 base and J gave up 6 bases; unmatched junction bases: 11. CDR3 nucleotide sequence: TGTGCCAGCAGCTTAGGCCCCCCGGGAGGGCCCTCCAATGAGCAGTTCTTC. Translating gives CASSLGPPGGPSNEQFF.

J is TRBJ2-2 and V is TRBV27, with D uncertain. CDR3 length: 16 residues. Germline CDR1 and CDR2: MNHEY and SMNVEV (reference sequence). V was trimmed by 6 bases and J by 0 bases, leaving 14 bases between them. CDR3 DNA: TGTGCCAGCAGCTTGATTCAGTTCGCGAACACCGGGGAGCTGTTTTTT. Encoded protein: CASSLIQFANTGELFF.

V usage is TRBV19 and J usage is TRBJ1-1, with D possibly matching TRBD1 (5 bases). The CDR3 length is 15 residues. V was shortened by 1 base and J by 0 bases, with 9 bases between the two germline ends. Germline CDR1 LNHDA, CDR2 SQIVND (reference sequence). In DNA form, the CDR3 reads TGTGCCAGTAGTATAGGAAGGACAATGAACACTGAAGCTTTCTTT. This codes for CASSIGRTMNTEAFF. Complete variable domain (other parts from reference TRBV19 and TRBJ1-1): DGGITQSPKYLFRKEGQNVTLSCEQNLNHDAMYWYRQDPGQGLRLIYYSQIVNDFQKGDIAEGYSVSREKKESFPLTVTSAQKNPTAFYLCASSIGRTMNTEAFFGQGTRLTVV.

The chain is built from TRBV6-2 or TRBV6-3 and TRBJ2-7; 7 bases line up with TRBD1. J gave up 7 bases and V 0 bases, and 6 bases lay outside the gene matches. The CDR3 loop spans 14 amino acids. The germline CDR1 and CDR2 sequences are MNHEY and SVGEGT. The CDR3 nucleotides are TGTGCCAGCAGTTACTCAGGGGGCGCTGGGGAGCAGTACTTC. This encodes CASSYSGGAGEQYF.

The chain links TRBV7-8 to TRBJ1-2; no definite D call. The germline V gene has CDR1 SGHVS and CDR2 FQNEAQ. V was clipped by 5 bases and J by 2 bases, with 12 bases between them. The CDR3 spans 14 residues. This CDR3 reads CASSSGSPNYGYTF. CDR3 DNA: TGTGCCAGCAGCAGCGGAAGCCCCAACTATGGCTACACCTTC.

J is TRBJ2-7 and V is TRBV27; 13 bases are a match to TRBD2. V trimming: 5 bases; J trimming: 5 bases; junction bases outside the gene matches: 6. This CDR3 spans 15 amino acids. Germline V gene data show CDR1 as MNHEY and CDR2 as SMNVEV (reference sequence). CDR3 nucleotide sequence: TGTGCCAGCAGTCCCGGGACTAGCGGGATAAACGAGCAGTACTTC. This codes for CASSPGTSGINEQYF.

The V call is TRBV12-2, the J call TRBJ2-7; the table's D call, TRBD1, has no DNA check behind it. TRBV12-2 is deemed a pseudogene. The CDR3 is 14 residues long. The CDR3 loop reads CASRLARGAYEQYF. DNA of the CDR3: TGTGCAAGTCGCTTAGCCAGGGGTGCCTACGAGCAGTACTTC.

V usage is TRBV11-3 and J usage is TRBJ2-1; TRBD2 agrees at 10 bases. The V segment lost 0 bases and the J segment 9 bases; nucleotides outside the gene matches: 8. Germline V gene sequence: CDR1 SGHNT, CDR2 YENEEA. The CDR3 contains 16 residues. The CDR3 sequence: CASSLDSLAGEIEQFF. CDR3 DNA sequence: TGTGCCAGCAGCTTAGATTCCCTAGCGGGAGAGATTGAGCAGTTCTTC.

This clone has just one count. The chain links TRBV9 to TRBJ2-1; D uncertain. From germline, CDR1 is SGDLS and CDR2 YYNGEE. Trimming took off 1 base at V and 3 bases at J, with 8 bases between the two ends. The CDR3 loop spans 14 amino acids. The CDR3 DNA follows: TGTGCCAGCAGCGTAACCGGAGTCTACAATGAGCAGTTCTTC. It codes for CASSVTGVYNEQFF. The whole variable domain, remainder taken from reference TRBV9 and TRBJ2-1, is DSGVTQTPKHLITATGQRVTLRCSPRSGDLSVYWYQQSLDQGLQFLIQYYNGEERAKGNILERFSAQQFPDLHSELNLSSLELGDSALYFCASSVTGVYNEQFFGPGTRLTVL.

The V gene is TRBV14, the J gene TRBJ2-1; TRBD1 is a possible D gene (6 bases). In germline, CDR1 is SGHDN, CDR2 FVKESK. Trimming removed 3 bases at V and 9 bases at J, with 12 bases between. This CDR3 contains 13 residues. CDR3 DNA: TGTGCCAGCAGCCAGACCACAGGGAGTGAGCAGTTCTTC. Encoded protein: CASSQTTGSEQFF.

The V gene is TRBV15, the J gene TRBJ2-1; 10 bases fit TRBD2. Per germline, CDR1 LNHNV and CDR2 YYDKDF (reference sequence). This CDR3 region has 15 residues. Losses at the gene ends were 0 bases for V and 5 bases for J; bases not matched to a gene: 1. The CDR3 nucleotides read TGTGCCACCAGCAGAGAACTAGCGGGAAACAATGAGCAGTTCTTC. It codes for CATSRELAGNNEQFF.

This clone has just one count. The chain is built from TRBV28 and TRBJ1-6; 8 bases align to TRBD1. The trim removed 6 bases at V and 11 bases at J, leaving 12 bases unmatched. The germline CDR1 and CDR2 sequences are MDHEN and SYDVKM. The CDR3 sequence is 15 residues long. The CDR3 protein is CASSGLGQGATPLHF. DNA for the CDR3: TGTGCCAGCAGCGGCCTCGGACAGGGTGCTACACCCCTCCACTTT.

The CDR3: CASSLISAGNTEAFF. In DNA form, the CDR3 reads TGTGCCAGCAGCCTAATCAGTGCAGGGAACACTGAAGCTTTCTTT. This sequence joins TRBV7-2 and TRBJ1-1; D is uncertain. V was cut by 5 bases and J by 1 base, with 14 bases left in between. The CDR3 runs 15 residues. Germline CDR1 is SGHTA and CDR2 is FQGNSA.

The rearrangement links TRBV28 to TRBJ1-6; no clear D gene. Per the germline V gene, CDR1 is MDHEN and CDR2 is SYDVKM. V was cut by 0 bases and J by 9 bases, with 12 bases left in between. CDR3 length: 15 amino acids. DNA of the CDR3: TGTGCCAGCAGTTTATGGACTGGGGAGGCTTCACCCCTCCACTTT. This gives the protein CASSLWTGEASPLHF. Complete variable domain (other parts from reference TRBV28 and TRBJ1-6): DVKVTQSSRYLVKRTGEKVFLECVQDMDHENMFWYRQDPGLGLRLIYFSYDVKMKEKGDIPEGYSVSREKKERFSLILESASTNQTSMYLCASSLWTGEASPLHFGNGTRLTVT.

This clone was detected only once. The rearrangement uses TRBV9 and TRBJ2-7; D may be TRBD1 (5 bases). The CDR3 sequence is 14 residues long. Germline assignment: CDR1 SGDLS and CDR2 YYNGEE. The V end lost 0 bases, the J end lost 1 base, and 8 bases lay between the germline ends. CDR3 nucleotide sequence: TGTGCCAGCAGCGTAGCACAGGCTTCCTACGAGCAGTACTTC. Its protein product is CASSVAQASYEQYF.

The V gene is TRBV7-2, the J gene TRBJ1-6, with D possibly matching TRBD1 (6 bases). CDR1 is SGHTA and CDR2 is FQGNSA in the germline V gene. V shed 5 bases and J shed 7 bases, with 12 bases lying between them. The CDR3 runs 14 residues. For the CDR3, the DNA is TGTGCCAGCAGCCCGAGGACAGCCAATTCACCCCTCCACTTT. It yields the protein CASSPRTANSPLHF. Full variable domain (missing parts from reference TRBV7-2 and TRBJ1-6): GAGVSQSPSNKVTEKGKDVELRCDPISGHTALYWYRQSLGQGLEFLIYFQGNSAPDKSGLPSDRFSAERTGGSVSTLTIQRTQQEDSAVYLCASSPRTANSPLHFGNGTRLTVT.

Details on this clone: Since the CDR3 does not end with the conserved phenylalanine or tryptophan, this likely comes from a read error. The DNA is omitted, as the CDR3 cannot be located on it reliably, and the CDR3 follows TCRdb's listing. The gene calls are TRBV3-1 (or the pseudogene TRBV3-2) and TRBJ2-7; the table names TRBD2, a call not compared with the DNA. Germline CDR1 reads LGHDT; CDR2 reads YNNKEL (reference sequence). The CDR3 length is 13 residues, termini included. The CDR3 loop is CASSQSGRGFVKI.

The chain links TRBV27 to TRBJ1-4, with D maybe TRBD1 (6 bases). Trimming pared 4 bases from V and 4 bases from J, leaving 10 bases between. The CDR3 has 14 residues. CDR1 and CDR2 from the germline V gene are MNHEY and SMNVEV (reference sequence). CDR3 bases: TGTGCCAGCAGTTCGGACAGAAATAATGAAAAACTGTTTTTT. Its protein product is CASSSDRNNEKLFF.

The chain carries TRBV11-3 and TRBJ2-1; weak D call: TRBD2 (6 bases). The CDR3 spans 16 residues. Germline V gives CDR1 SGHNT, CDR2 YENEEA. The V gene lost 5 bases and the J gene lost 0 bases, with 14 bases spanning the gap. The CDR3 nucleotides are TGTGCCAGCAGCACATATAGCGGAAGCTCCTACAATGAGCAGTTCTTC. It encodes CASSTYSGSSYNEQFF.

The chain employs TRBV4-2 and TRBJ2-7; D perhaps matches TRBD2 (6 bases). Trimming took 0 bases from V and 2 from J, leaving 20 bases between them. Per germline, CDR1 LGHNA and CDR2 YNFKEQ. This CDR3 comprises 18 residues. CDR3: CASSQDPAIAVGTYEQYF. The CDR3 DNA is TGTGCCAGCAGCCAAGACCCCGCAATAGCGGTTGGGACCTACGAGCAGTACTTC.

The V and J genes are TRBV6-2 or TRBV6-3 and TRBJ2-7; 10 bases are a match to TRBD1. This CDR3 is built from 16 residues. V lost 4 bases and J lost 2; bases outside the gene matches: 8. Germline CDR1 MNHEY, CDR2 SVGEGT. Written as DNA, the CDR3 is TGTGCCAGCAGTTTTTCCCGGGACAGGGGCGCCTACGAGCAGTACTTC. Encoded protein: CASSFSRDRGAYEQYF.

The chain couples TRBV11-2 to TRBJ2-5, with D tentatively TRBD2 (5 bases). This CDR3 contains 15 residues. V was trimmed by 0 bases and J by 2 bases, leaving 10 bases between them. Germline V gene lookup returns CDR1 SGHAT and CDR2 FQNNGV. DNA for the CDR3: TGTGCCAGCAGCTTAGATCGGGGTCGGCAAGAGACCCAGTACTTC. Its protein product is CASSLDRGRQETQYF. Together with reference TRBV11-2 and TRBJ2-5, the CDR3 gives the full variable domain: EAGVAQSPRYKIIEKRQSVAFWCNPISGHATLYWYQQILGQGPKLLIQFQNNGVVDDSQLPKDRFSAERLKGVDSTLKIQPAKLEDSAVYLCASSLDRGRQETQYFGPGTRLLVL.